These 26 T cell receptor beta chains were all obtained from the same sample, sequenced in a study of blood T cells in healthy people across ages. Through a sample-barcoded 5' primer and a J-beta primer mix, a second PCR was run for 7 to 11 cycles. MiXCR, applied by TCRdb to the 5' RACE reads, yields one record per CDR3 protein. The table includes some 1.5 million distinct CDR3 sequences, around 40% detected once. The sequenced sample consisted of blood. These TCRs come from a young woman in good health.

The V gene is TRBV28, the J gene TRBJ2-5; TRBD1 agrees at 8 bases. Matching the DNA end better, TRBJ2-7 makes the J call doubtful. CDR1 and CDR2 (germline): MDHEN, SYDVKM. The length of the CDR3 is 18 residues. CDR3 residues: CASSPLPGQEVLVPEQYF. The CDR3 nucleotides are TGTGCCAGCAGTCCCCTTCCGGGACAGGAGGTCCTTGTCCCCGAGCAGTACTTC.

This chain links TRBV25-1 with TRBJ2-7; 12 bases line up with TRBD1. CDR3 length: 14 amino acids. The germline gives CDR1 MGHDK, CDR2 SYGVNS. Trimming cost V 6 bases and J 5 bases; bases outside gene matches: 5. The CDR3 coding sequence is TGTGCCAGCAGAGAGGGGACAGGGGGCAACGAGCAGTACTTC. It codes for CASREGTGGNEQYF.

This clonotype has only a few counts. The chain couples TRBV12-3 or TRBV12-4 to TRBJ2-1; 7 nucleotides align to TRBD2. The V segment lost 5 bases and the J segment 4 bases; nucleotides outside the gene matches: 17. The CDR3 totals 18 residues. CDR3 nucleotide sequence: TGTGCCAGCAGTATCAAGGCCCGGGGGGATGAGGCATACAATGAGCAGTTCTTC. Translating gives CASSIKARGDEAYNEQFF.

This clonotype was found a few times. CDR3 in DNA: TGCAGCGTTGAACTGGCGGCCGAGCAGTACTTC. Encoded protein: CSVELAAEQYF. The chain employs TRBV29-1 and TRBJ2-7; no reliable D call. The CDR3 loop spans 11 amino acids. V lost 2 bases and J lost 6, with 8 bases in between. The V gene's germline CDR1 is SQVTM and CDR2 ANQGSEA.

This clonotype was observed once. CDR3 region: CASSFSQGNNEQYF. CDR3 nucleotide sequence: TGTGCCAGCAGCTTTTCACAAGGCAACAATGAGCAGTACTTC. This chain connects TRBV7-2 to TRBJ2-7; the D is unclear. CDR1 is SGHTA and CDR2 is FQGNSA in the germline V gene. Deletions cut 3 bases from V and 7 bases from J, with 16 bases between. This CDR3 has 14 residues.

The chain joins TRBV29-1 to TRBJ1-2, with D possibly TRBD1 on 5 matching bases. The germline gives CDR1 SQVTM, CDR2 ANQGSEA. Trimming removed 8 bases from V and 7 bases from J, with 14 bases in between. This CDR3 region has 11 residues. This CDR3 reads CSCMAGRGYTF. DNA for the CDR3: TGCAGCTGTATGGCAGGGCGTGGCTACACCTTC.

This clonotype turned up a few times. The chain couples TRBV24-1 to TRBJ2-2; D is possibly TRBD1 (5 bases). Trimming pared 4 bases from V and 4 bases from J, leaving 12 bases between. CDR1 and CDR2 from the germline V gene are KGHDR and SFDVKD. This CDR3 is 15 amino acids long. CDR3 region: CATSEAGYLTGELFF. The DNA for the CDR3 is TGTGCCACCAGTGAAGCAGGGTACCTCACCGGGGAGCTGTTTTTT.

The CDR3 is CSAKLHANTEAFF. The CDR3 DNA sequence: TGCAGTGCCAAACTTCACGCGAACACTGAAGCTTTCTTT. The V and J genes are TRBV20-1 and TRBJ1-1; D unresolved. The CDR3 has 13 amino acids. Germline CDR1 and CDR2: DFQATT and SNEGSKA (reference sequence). Trimming took 6 bases from V and 1 from J, leaving 12 bases between them.

The chain employs TRBV9 and TRBJ2-4; D is possibly TRBD2 (5 bases). The J call may be incorrect, as the DNA end agrees better with TRBJ2-5. In germline, CDR1 is SGDLS, CDR2 YYNGEE. The CDR3 is 15 amino acids. CDR3 sequence (DNA): TGTGCCAGCAGCGTAGCCGTAGCGCGAGGAGAGACCCAGTACTTC. Translated, it gives CASSVAVARGETQYF.

CDR3 coding DNA: TGTGCCAGCACCTACAGCGGGGGCCTTTTCGAGCAGTACTTC. Translated: CASTYSGGLFEQYF. The chain recombines TRBV28 with TRBJ2-5; the match to TRBD2 covers 8 bases. The DNA end is a closer match to TRBJ2-7, so the J assignment may be wrong. This CDR3 has 14 amino acids. CDR1 and CDR2 from the germline V gene are MDHEN and SYDVKM.

This clonotype was counted only a few times. This rearrangement joins TRBV7-3 to TRBJ2-5, with D possibly being TRBD1 or TRBD2 (6 bases each). The CDR3 runs to 16 residues. Germline CDR1 is SGHTA and CDR2 is FQGTGA. V lost 6 bases to trimming and J lost 5 bases, with 22 bases between them. The chain's CDR3 is CASSLGGGVSSETQYF. CDR3 DNA: TGTGCCAGCAGTTTGGGGGGCGGTGTCTCCTCGGAGACCCAGTACTTC.

Only a few counts were recorded for this clonotype. This chain links TRBV4-1 with TRBJ2-2; 10 bases map to TRBD2. Germline V gene data show CDR1 as MGHRA and CDR2 as YSYEKL. J was trimmed by 1 base and V by 3 bases; bases with no gene match: 2. The CDR3 has 16 amino acids. CDR3 loop: CASSQGLAMNTGELFF. The CDR3 DNA reads TGCGCCAGCAGCCAGGGACTAGCGATGAACACCGGGGAGCTGTTTTTT.

The chain has TRBV15 and TRBJ1-2; 7 nucleotides line up with TRBD1. CDR1 and CDR2 (germline): LNHNV, YYDKDF (reference sequence). V shed 5 bases and J 2 bases; nucleotides not matched to a gene: 8. The CDR3 loop spans 15 amino acids. The CDR3 region has the DNA TGTGCCACCAGCGGACAGGACGGTATGAACTATGGCTACACCTTC. Residues: CATSGQDGMNYGYTF. The full variable domain, with the rest looked up from reference TRBV15 and TRBJ1-2, is DAMVIQNPRYQVTQFGKPVTLSCSQTLNHNVMYWYQQKSSQAPKLLFHYYDKDFNNEADTPDNFQSRRPNTSFCFLDIRSPGLGDTAMYLCATSGQDGMNYGYTFGSGTRLTVV.

V and J are TRBV12-3 or TRBV12-4 and TRBJ2-7; 9 bases map to TRBD2. V shed 5 bases and J 5 bases; nucleotides not matched to a gene: 10. This CDR3 region has 15 residues. The CDR3 reads CASSTRNSGGDEQYF. DNA for the CDR3: TGTGCCAGCAGTACTCGGAATAGCGGGGGAGACGAGCAGTACTTC.

This clonotype occurred a few times. V usage is TRBV12-3 or TRBV12-4 and J usage is TRBJ1-3; D gene uncertain. Trimming shortened V by 5 bases and J by 7 bases, and 21 bases separated the two germline ends. The CDR3 loop spans 16 amino acids. This chain's CDR3 is CASSPWTSADPNTIYF. Here the CDR3 DNA reads TGTGCCAGCAGTCCGTGGACGTCGGCAGACCCCAACACCATATATTTT.

The genes are TRBV10-2 and TRBJ2-7; D gene uncertain. V was clipped by 3 bases and J by 4 bases, with 13 bases between them. The CDR3 has 14 amino acids. CDR1 and CDR2 (germline): WSHSY, SAAADI. DNA for the CDR3: TGCGCCAGCAGTGATGGGGTCCGGTATTACGAGCAGTACTTC. Translation: CASSDGVRYYEQYF.

This clonotype was observed a few times. The chain recombines TRBV4-3 with TRBJ2-3, with a weak D call TRBD2 (6 bases). Germline CDR1 is LGHNA and CDR2 is YSLEER. This CDR3 is 16 amino acids long. Between the trimmed V and J ends, which lost 0 bases and 3 bases, there was a span of 13 bases. The DNA of the CDR3 is TGCGCCAGCAGCCAAGAAGAGCGGGCGACAACAGATACGCAGTATTTT. Encoded protein: CASSQEERATTDTQYF.

This clonotype has more than one count but fewer than ten. This sequence joins TRBV10-3 and TRBJ2-1; 8 bases are shared with TRBD2. CDR1 and CDR2 (germline): ENHRY, SYGVKD. V shed 3 bases, J shed 9 bases, and the junction held 13 bases outside the gene matches. CDR3 length: 16 amino acids. CDR3: CAISDPTSGDWSEQFF. The CDR3, as DNA: TGTGCCATCAGTGACCCAACTAGCGGCGATTGGAGTGAGCAGTTCTTC.

This chain connects TRBV7-2 to TRBJ2-7; the D is unclear. Germline V gene data show CDR1 as SGHTA and CDR2 as FQGNSA. The CDR3 is 14 residues long. V was cut by 2 bases and J by 1 base, with 9 bases left in between. The CDR3 region is CASSLRRVSYEQYF. CDR3 nucleotide sequence: TGTGCCAGCAGCTTAAGACGGGTATCCTACGAGCAGTACTTC. Combining the CDR3 with reference TRBV7-2 and TRBJ2-7 gives the whole variable domain GAGVSQSPSNKVTEKGKDVELRCDPISGHTALYWYRQSLGQGLEFLIYFQGNSAPDKSGLPSDRFSAERTGGSVSTLTIQRTQQEDSAVYLCASSLRRVSYEQYFGPGTRLTVT.

This clonotype occurred once. The V call is TRBV12-3 or TRBV12-4, the J call TRBJ2-7; TRBD2 is a possible D gene (7 bases). The length of the CDR3 is 18 residues. The germline V and J ends were trimmed by 6 bases and 0 bases, with 24 bases remaining between them. The CDR3 DNA reads TGTGCCAGCAGCAGTACAGGGTTTACGGGCGGGAGCTCCTACGAGCAGTACTTC. Encoded protein: CASSSTGFTGGSSYEQYF.

The V call is TRBV7-9, the J call TRBJ2-1; D remains unclear. CDR1 is SEHNR and CDR2 is FQNEAQ in the germline V gene (reference sequence). The V end lost 2 bases, the J end lost 6 bases, and 11 bases lay between the germline ends. This CDR3 has 14 amino acids. The CDR3 nucleotides read TGTGCCAGCAGCTTATGGGGTTTCGTCAATGAGCAGTTCTTC. It specifies CASSLWGFVNEQFF.

The chain carries TRBV7-9 and TRBJ1-2; 8 nucleotides align to TRBD1. V was pared by 5 bases and J by 2 bases, with 7 bases of the junction left unmatched. The germline V gene has CDR1 SEHNR and CDR2 FQNEAQ (reference sequence). There are 15 residues in the CDR3. CDR3 in amino acids: CASSRGQGNNYGYTF. CDR3 in DNA: TGTGCCAGCAGCCGCGGACAGGGAAACAACTATGGCTACACCTTC. The full variable domain, in which reference TRBV7-9 and TRBJ1-2 provide the parts outside the CDR3, is DTGVSQNPRHKITKRGQNVTFRCDPISEHNRLYWYRQTLGQGPEFLTYFQNEAQLEKSRLLSDRFSAERPKGSFSTLEIQRTEQGDSAMYLCASSRGQGNNYGYTFGSGTRLTVV.

This clonotype was seen a single time. The chain uses TRBV28 and TRBJ1-1; TRBD1 aligns across 7 bases. This CDR3 region has 13 residues. J gave up 3 bases and V 7 bases, and 5 bases lay outside the gene matches. Per germline, CDR1 MDHEN and CDR2 SYDVKM. The CDR3, as DNA: TGTGCCAGCACCCTCGACAGGGACACTGAAGCTTTCTTT. It is translated as CASTLDRDTEAFF.

The V call is TRBV5-6, the J call TRBJ2-1; weak D call: TRBD2 (5 bases). V dropped 6 bases and J dropped 7 bases, with 14 bases sitting between them. The CDR3 runs 13 residues. Germline V lookup: CDR1 SGHDT, CDR2 YYEEEE. The CDR3 reads CASTLLDLNEQFF. The CDR3 DNA follows: TGTGCCAGCACCTTACTGGACTTGAATGAGCAGTTCTTC.

In its sample, this clonotype was seen a few times. The V and J genes are TRBV6-1 and TRBJ2-3, with D possibly being TRBD1 or TRBD2 (5 bases each). CDR1 is MNHNS and CDR2 is SASEGT in the germline V gene. Trimming stripped 5 bases from V and 3 bases from J, with 15 bases between. CDR3 size: 15 residues. CDR3 DNA: TGTGCCAGCAGTCCCCGGGGCCGGACTACAGATACGCAGTATTTT. It encodes CASSPRGRTTDTQYF.

The V and J genes are TRBV15 and TRBJ2-1; tentatively, D is TRBD1 (6 bases). CDR3 length equals 15 residues. Per germline, CDR1 LNHNV and CDR2 YYDKDF (reference sequence). The V and J ends lost 0 bases and 3 bases respectively, with 9 bases between them. CDR3 sequence: CATSREAGDYNEQFF. The DNA for the CDR3 is TGTGCCACCAGCAGAGAGGCAGGGGACTACAATGAGCAGTTCTTC.